Following are 26 T cell receptor beta chains from one sample sequenced in a study of regulatory T cells in long-lasting Graves disease. The TCR beta library used iRepertoire HTBI primers with Arm-PCR amplification of CDR3. TCRdb reanalysed the multiplex PCR reads using MiXCR and keeps one entry per CDR3 protein. Here the sample spans about 470,000 distinct CDR3 sequences, about 15% being singletons. The sample's time point: newly diagnosed GD, antithyroid drugs for less than 3 months. The TCR library used RNA extracted from PBMCs. These data also formed part of another study, on T cells in Graves' hyperthyroidism and ophthalmopathy.

The material sequenced was peripheral blood mononuclear cells (PBMCs), taken at new diagnosis, from a patient treated with antithyroid drugs. The receptors originated from a woman in her twenties or thirties with Graves disease.

This clonotype was observed a handful of times. This sequence joins TRBV5-1 and TRBJ2-4; TRBD1 matches at 7 bases. The CDR3 is 17 residues long. Trimming cost V 0 bases and J 0 bases; bases outside gene matches: 6. The germline V gene has CDR1 SGHRS and CDR2 YFSETQ. This CDR3 reads CASSLVYRGQAKNIQYF. In DNA form, the CDR3 reads TGCGCCAGCAGCTTGGTCTACAGGGGTCAAGCCAAAAACATTCAGTACTTC. Full variable domain (rest looked up from reference TRBV5-1 and TRBJ2-4): KAGVTQTPRYLIKTRGQQVTLSCSPISGHRSVSWYQQTPGQGLQFLFEYFSETQRNKGNFPGRFSGRQFSNSRSEMNVSTLELGDSALYLCASSLVYRGQAKNIQYFGAGTRLSVL.

This clonotype occurred many times. The rearrangement joins TRBV14 to TRBJ1-6, with a tentative D call TRBD1 (6 bases). V was shortened by 5 bases and J by 7 bases, with 9 bases between the two germline ends. This CDR3 is built from 13 residues. Looked up from germline, CDR1 is SGHDN and CDR2 is FVKESK. DNA of the CDR3: TGTGCCAGCAGCGGGACATCCAATTCACCCCTCCACTTT. It encodes CASSGTSNSPLHF.

In this sample, this clonotype turned up a few times. V is TRBV18 and J is TRBJ2-3; 11 nucleotides align to TRBD2. V lost 2 bases, J lost 2 bases, and 3 bases stayed unmatched. The V gene's germline CDR1 is KGHSH and CDR2 LQKENI. The CDR3 loop spans 16 amino acids. The CDR3 loop is CASSPLLAGVTDTQYF. As DNA, the CDR3 is TGTGCCAGCTCACCATTACTAGCGGGAGTCACAGATACGCAGTATTTT. Supplemented by reference TRBV18 and TRBJ2-3, the full variable domain reads NAGVMQNPRHLVRRRGQEARLRCSPMKGHSHVYWYRQLPEEGLKFMVYLQKENIIDESGMPKERFSAEFPKEGPSILRIQQVVRGDSAAYFCASSPLLAGVTDTQYFGPGTRLTVL.

Notes on this clonotype: This sequence is one base from a far larger clone and is likely a read error. This sequence joins TRBV2 and TRBJ2-1; no clear D. This CDR3 contains 15 residues. Germline-derived CDR1 and CDR2 are SNHLY and FYNNEI. V shed 3 bases and J shed 6 bases, with 15 bases lying between them. This CDR3 is CASSDAQRPGNEQFF. CDR3 nucleotides: TGTGCCAGCAGTGACGCTCAGCGACCCGGCAATGAGCAGTTCTTC.

J is TRBJ2-7 and V is TRBV7-9, with TRBD1 matching over 7 bases. Trimming cost V 4 bases and J 1 base; bases outside gene matches: 7. CDR1 and CDR2 from the germline V gene are SEHNR and FQNEAQ (reference sequence). The CDR3 has 15 amino acids. This chain's CDR3 is CASSYWDSPSYEQYF. CDR3 DNA: TGTGCCAGCAGCTACTGGGACAGTCCTTCCTACGAGCAGTACTTC.

This clonotype was picked up many times. The chain joins TRBV28 to TRBJ2-1, with 13 bases that match TRBD2. The CDR3 totals 22 residues. Germline V gene sequence: CDR1 MDHEN, CDR2 SYDVKM. The ends lost 4 bases at V and 6 bases at J; junction bases unmatched: 24. CDR3 sequence (DNA): TGTGCCAGCAGTTCACATATCTCCGGGACTAGCGGGACGTGGTCATCCCTCAATGAGCAGTTCTTC. Translation gives CASSSHISGTSGTWSSLNEQFF.

The rearrangement joins TRBV3-1 to TRBJ2-1; TRBD2 aligns across 8 bases. V was pared by 1 base and J by 5 bases, with 16 bases of the junction left unmatched. CDR1 and CDR2 from the germline V gene are LGHDT and YNNKEL (reference sequence). CDR3 length: 19 amino acids. The DNA for the CDR3 is TGTGCCAGCAGCCAAGTATACCCCTCGGGAGCGGGAGCTCACAATGAGCAGTTCTTC. Protein product: CASSQVYPSGAGAHNEQFF.

This clonotype occurred many times. This chain links TRBV7-9 with TRBJ2-3; 7 bases agree with TRBD2. V lost 2 bases to trimming and J lost 2 bases; unmatched junction nucleotides: 4. CDR3 length: 15 amino acids. Germline V gene lookup returns CDR1 SEHNR and CDR2 FQNEAQ (reference sequence). The CDR3 here is CASSLKGRATDTQYF. For the CDR3, the DNA is TGTGCCAGCAGCTTAAAAGGGAGGGCCACAGATACGCAGTATTTT. Full variable domain (rest looked up from reference TRBV7-9 and TRBJ2-3): DTGVSQNPRHKITKRGQNVTFRCDPISEHNRLYWYRQTLGQGPEFLTYFQNEAQLEKSRLLSDRFSAERPKGSFSTLEIQRTEQGDSAMYLCASSLKGRATDTQYFGPGTRLTVL.

CDR3 protein: CSARRETQYF. The CDR3 DNA reads TGCAGTGCTAGAAGAGAGACCCAGTACTTC. This sequence joins TRBV20-1 and TRBJ2-5; D remains ambiguous. The length of the CDR3 is 10 residues. The germline V and J ends were trimmed by 2 bases and 4 bases, with 2 bases remaining between them. The germline V gene encodes CDR1 DFQATT and CDR2 SNEGSKA (reference sequence).

This clonotype has ten or more counts. The chain recombines TRBV19 with TRBJ1-1, with 8 bases that match TRBD1. Trimming took 5 bases from V and 1 from J; bases not matched to a gene: 6. The germline gives CDR1 LNHDA, CDR2 SQIVND (reference sequence). The CDR3 has 15 amino acids. The CDR3 region is CASSARQGSNTEAFF. DNA of the CDR3: TGTGCCAGTAGTGCCAGACAGGGGTCGAACACTGAAGCTTTCTTT.

The chain employs TRBV9 and TRBJ2-1; D possibly matches TRBD1 or TRBD2 (5 bases each). The CDR3 has 15 residues. Germline V gene data show CDR1 as SGDLS and CDR2 as YYNGEE. Trimming removed 1 base at V and 5 bases at J, with 13 bases between. The CDR3 loop reads CASSVNSRDDNEQFF. DNA for the CDR3: TGTGCCAGCAGCGTAAACTCCAGGGACGACAATGAGCAGTTCTTC.

The J gene is TRBJ1-6, the V gene TRBV24-1; 7 bases are a match to TRBD1. The J segment lost 10 bases and the V segment lost 4 bases, leaving 3 bases of the junction unmatched. Germline V gene lookup returns CDR1 KGHDR and CDR2 SFDVKD. The CDR3 covers 13 residues. DNA of the CDR3: TGTGCCACCAGTGAGACAGGGCGATCACCCCTCCACTTT. Its protein product is CATSETGRSPLHF.

At least ten counts were recorded for this clonotype. The chain joins TRBV24-1 to TRBJ1-2; D call uncertain. Germline CDR1 is KGHDR and CDR2 is SFDVKD. V lost 2 bases to trimming and J lost 4 bases, with 13 bases between them. The CDR3 length is 15 residues. As DNA, the CDR3 is TGTGCCACCAGTGATTCTCCCTCGGGGATCTATGGCTACACCTTC. Translation: CATSDSPSGIYGYTF.

There are many counts of this clonotype. V usage is TRBV5-6 and J usage is TRBJ2-7; 7 nucleotides line up with TRBD2. Germline-derived CDR1 and CDR2 are SGHDT and YYEEEE. This CDR3 is built from 13 residues. Trimming at V came to 4 bases and at J to 8 bases, leaving 9 bases not matched to a gene. The CDR3 bases are TGTGCCAGCAGCGCCGGACTAGATGAGCAGCAGTACTTC. It codes for CASSAGLDEQQYF. Based on the CDR3 plus reference TRBV5-6 and TRBJ2-7, the full variable domain is DAGVTQSPTHLIKTRGQQVTLRCSPKSGHDTVSWYQQALGQGPQFIFQYYEEEERQRGNFPDRFSGHQFPNYSSELNVNALLLGDSALYLCASSAGLDEQQYFGPGTRLTVT.

This clonotype showed up many times. J is TRBJ2-2 and V is TRBV9; D gene ambiguous. The length of the CDR3 is 14 residues. Per germline, CDR1 SGDLS and CDR2 YYNGEE. V lost 0 bases and J lost 0, with 3 bases in between. CDR3 bases: TGTGCCAGCAGCGTAGCGACGAACACCGGGGAGCTGTTTTTT. This codes for CASSVATNTGELFF.

This clonotype came up many times. The chain carries TRBV2 and TRBJ1-1, with D unresolved. Between the trimmed V and J ends, which lost 3 bases and 4 bases, there was a span of 12 bases. The CDR3 spans 14 residues. Germline V gene data show CDR1 as SNHLY and CDR2 as FYNNEI. The CDR3 spells CASSDRQLGTEAFF. The CDR3 nucleotides are TGTGCCAGCAGTGATAGACAACTCGGCACTGAAGCTTTCTTT.

This clonotype appeared many times. The genes are TRBV11-3 and TRBJ1-2; a weak D match, TRBD1 (6 bases). The CDR3 runs to 12 residues. The V end lost 4 bases, the J end lost 7 bases, and 10 bases lay between the germline ends. Germline CDR1 SGHNT, CDR2 YENEEA. The CDR3 bases are TGTGCCAGCAGCTCCTACAGGGCTGGCTACACCTTC. This gives the protein CASSSYRAGYTF.

Details on this clonotype: A much larger clone sits a single nucleotide away, making a read error possible. The V gene is TRBV28, the J gene TRBJ2-3; D is unclear. In germline, CDR1 is MDHEN, CDR2 SYDVKM. This CDR3 is 14 amino acids long. The CDR3 DNA follows: TGTACCAGCAGTTTCGGTGACGGCACAGATACGCAGTATTTT. Amino acid sequence: CTSSFGDGTDTQYF.

This clonotype was observed many times. The V call is TRBV25-1, the J call TRBJ1-1; 7 bases match TRBD1. This CDR3 is built from 17 residues. The germline V gene encodes CDR1 MGHDK and CDR2 SYGVNS. The V and J ends lost 0 bases and 2 bases, in that order; junction bases with no gene match: 9. CDR3 in amino acids: CASSEYRGDRPNTEAFF. CDR3 DNA: TGTGCCAGCAGTGAATATCGGGGGGACAGACCTAACACTGAAGCTTTCTTT. Using reference TRBV25-1 and TRBJ1-1 for the parts outside the CDR3, the full variable domain is EADIYQTPRYLVIGTGKKITLECSQTMGHDKMYWYQQDPGMELHLIHYSYGVNSTEKGDLSSESTVSRIRTEHFPLTLESARPSHTSQYLCASSEYRGDRPNTEAFFGQGTRLTVV.

V usage is TRBV7-9 and J usage is TRBJ2-6; maybe TRBD2 (6 bases). The CDR3 contains 16 residues. Germline assignment: CDR1 SEHNR and CDR2 FQNEAQ (reference sequence). Trimming pared 1 base from V and 2 bases from J, leaving 9 bases between. This chain's CDR3 is CASSLGRGPGANVLTF. The CDR3, as DNA: TGTGCCAGCAGCTTAGGGAGGGGCCCTGGGGCCAACGTCCTGACTTTC.

There are a few counts of this clonotype. The chain recombines TRBV5-1 with TRBJ2-5, with D maybe TRBD1 (8 bases). Trimming removed 4 bases from V and 5 bases from J, with 21 bases in between. The V gene's germline CDR1 is SGHRS and CDR2 YFSETQ. The length of the CDR3 is 16 residues. The DNA of the CDR3 is TGCGCCAGCAGCCCGAAAGGATCACAGGGGGGGGAGACCCAGTACTTC. Its translation is CASSPKGSQGGETQYF.

This clonotype came up many times. This chain joins TRBV7-9 and TRBJ1-1; no clear D gene. Trimming took off 5 bases at V and 4 bases at J, with 8 bases between the two ends. The length of the CDR3 is 12 residues. Germline V gene sequence: CDR1 SEHNR, CDR2 FQNEAQ (reference sequence). The CDR3, as DNA: TGTGCCAGCAGCCAGAGGCCCACTGAAGCTTTCTTT. Translating gives CASSQRPTEAFF.

The gene calls are TRBV10-1 and TRBJ2-3; TRBD1 might be the D (5 bases). Trimming took off 8 bases at V and 2 bases at J, with 17 bases between the two ends. The CDR3 runs to 15 residues. Germline V CDR1 and CDR2: WNHNN, SYGVQD (reference sequence). The CDR3: CASCISGSSTDTQYF. In nucleotides, the CDR3 is TGCGCCAGCTGCATCTCAGGGTCGTCCACAGATACGCAGTATTTT.

Only a few counts were recorded for this clonotype. This chain links TRBV3-1 with TRBJ1-2; D perhaps matches TRBD1 (6 bases). Between the trimmed V and J ends, which lost 3 bases and 8 bases, there was a span of 13 bases. Germline V gene lookup returns CDR1 LGHDT and CDR2 YNNKEL (reference sequence). CDR3 length: 13 residues. The CDR3 region has the DNA TGTGCCAGCAGCCAGGCAGGGGTTTGGGGCTACACCTTC. Its translation: CASSQAGVWGYTF.

This clonotype appeared a few times. This CDR3 is CASSEYSGTENGYTF. The CDR3 nucleotides read TGTGCCAGCAGTGAATATTCCGGGACAGAGAATGGCTACACCTTC. The genes are TRBV25-1 and TRBJ1-2; TRBD1 aligns across 7 bases. CDR1 is MGHDK and CDR2 is SYGVNS in the germline V gene. Trimming took 0 bases from V and 6 from J; bases not matched to a gene: 7. CDR3 size: 15 residues.

This clonotype was recorded many times. The chain has TRBV24-1 and TRBJ2-1, with 16 bases that match TRBD2. With 4 bases clipped from V and 5 bases from J, the junction kept 4 bases outside the gene matches. From germline, CDR1 is KGHDR and CDR2 SFDVKD. The CDR3 has 17 residues. The CDR3 loop reads CATSDMGLAGGDNEQFF. Written as DNA, the CDR3 is TGTGCCACCAGTGACATGGGACTAGCGGGAGGGGACAATGAGCAGTTCTTC.